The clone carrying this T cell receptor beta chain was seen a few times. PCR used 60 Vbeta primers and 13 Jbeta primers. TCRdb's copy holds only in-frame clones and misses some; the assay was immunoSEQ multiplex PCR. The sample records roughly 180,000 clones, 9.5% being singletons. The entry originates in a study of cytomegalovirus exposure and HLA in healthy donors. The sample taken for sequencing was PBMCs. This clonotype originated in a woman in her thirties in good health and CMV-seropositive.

The CDR3 sequence is CASTGQGENNEQFF. CDR3 bases: TGTGCCAGCACGGGACAGGGGGAAAACAATGAGCAGTTCTTC. The chain links TRBV2 to TRBJ2-1, with 11 bases aligning to TRBD1. This CDR3 has 14 residues. CDR1 and CDR2 (germline): SNHLY, FYNNEI. Losses at the gene ends were 7 bases for V and 5 bases for J; bases not matched to a gene: 4.